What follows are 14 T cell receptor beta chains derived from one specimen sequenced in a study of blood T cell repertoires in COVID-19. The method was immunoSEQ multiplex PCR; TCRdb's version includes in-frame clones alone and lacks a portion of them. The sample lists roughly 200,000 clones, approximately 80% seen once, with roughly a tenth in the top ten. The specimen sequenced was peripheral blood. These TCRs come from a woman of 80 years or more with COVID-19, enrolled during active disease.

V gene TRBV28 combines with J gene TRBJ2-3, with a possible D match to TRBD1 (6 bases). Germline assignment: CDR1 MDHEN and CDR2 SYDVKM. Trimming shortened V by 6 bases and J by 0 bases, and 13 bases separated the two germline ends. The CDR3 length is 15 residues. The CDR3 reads CASSPRGSSTDTQYF. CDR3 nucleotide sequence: TGTGCCAGCAGCCCTAGGGGGTCTAGCACAGATACGCAGTATTTT.

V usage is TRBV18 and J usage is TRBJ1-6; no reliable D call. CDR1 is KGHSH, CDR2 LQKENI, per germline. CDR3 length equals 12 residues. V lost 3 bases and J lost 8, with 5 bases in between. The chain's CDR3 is CASSPPDSPLHF. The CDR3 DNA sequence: TGTGCCAGCTCACCCCCCGATTCACCCCTCCACTTT.

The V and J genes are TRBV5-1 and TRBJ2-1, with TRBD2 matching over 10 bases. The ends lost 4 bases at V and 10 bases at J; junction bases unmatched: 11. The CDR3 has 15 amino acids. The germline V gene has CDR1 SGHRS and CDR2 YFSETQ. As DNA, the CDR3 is TGCGCCAGCAGCCCGGTCGCAGCGGGGGGGCCCGAGCAGTTCTTC. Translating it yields CASSPVAAGGPEQFF.

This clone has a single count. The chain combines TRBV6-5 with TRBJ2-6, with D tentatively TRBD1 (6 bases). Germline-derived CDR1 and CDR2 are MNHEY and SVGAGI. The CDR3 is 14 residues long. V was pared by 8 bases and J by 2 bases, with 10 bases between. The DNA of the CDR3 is TGTGCCAGCTCCAGGGACACTGGGGCCAACGTCCTGACTTTC. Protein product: CASSRDTGANVLTF.

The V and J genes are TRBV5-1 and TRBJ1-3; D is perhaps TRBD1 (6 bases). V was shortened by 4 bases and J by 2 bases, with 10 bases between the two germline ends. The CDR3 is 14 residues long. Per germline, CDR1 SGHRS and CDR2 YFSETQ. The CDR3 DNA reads TGCGCCAGCAGCGTGGGGGGCACTGGAAACACCATATATTTT. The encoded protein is CASSVGGTGNTIYF.

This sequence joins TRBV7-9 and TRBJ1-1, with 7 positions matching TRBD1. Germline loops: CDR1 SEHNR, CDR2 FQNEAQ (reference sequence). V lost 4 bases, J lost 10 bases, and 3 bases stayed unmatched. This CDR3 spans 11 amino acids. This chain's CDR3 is CASSSRDRAFF. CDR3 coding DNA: TGTGCCAGCAGCTCCCGGGACAGAGCTTTCTTT.

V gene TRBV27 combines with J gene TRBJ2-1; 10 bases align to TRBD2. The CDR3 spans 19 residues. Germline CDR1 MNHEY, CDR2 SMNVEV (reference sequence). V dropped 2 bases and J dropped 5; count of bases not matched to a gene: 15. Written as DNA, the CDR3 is TGTGCCAGCAGTTTAGATAGGACTAGCGGAGCCTTAAGGAACAATGAGCAGTTCTTC. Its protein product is CASSLDRTSGALRNNEQFF.

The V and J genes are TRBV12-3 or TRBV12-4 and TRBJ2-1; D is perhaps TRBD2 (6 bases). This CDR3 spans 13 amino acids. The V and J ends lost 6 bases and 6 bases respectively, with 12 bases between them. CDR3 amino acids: CASSGGYRNEQFF. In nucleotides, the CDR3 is TGTGCCAGCAGCGGGGGATACCGCAATGAGCAGTTCTTC.

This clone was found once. In nucleotides, the CDR3 is TGTGCCAGCAGATATGGGACTAGCGGCGGGTGGGAGCAGTTCTTC. Protein: CASRYGTSGGWEQFF. J is TRBJ2-1 and V is TRBV7-9; 11 bases are a match to TRBD2. Unmatched junction bases numbered 11, after V lost 6 bases and J lost 10 bases. This CDR3 spans 15 amino acids. Germline V CDR1 and CDR2: SEHNR, FQNEAQ (reference sequence).

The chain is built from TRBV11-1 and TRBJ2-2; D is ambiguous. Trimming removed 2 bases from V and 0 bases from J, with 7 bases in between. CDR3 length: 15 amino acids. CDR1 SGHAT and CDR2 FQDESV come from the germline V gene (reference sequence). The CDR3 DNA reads TGTGCCAGCAGCTTAACAACCGCGAACACCGGGGAGCTGTTTTTT. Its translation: CASSLTTANTGELFF.

The CDR3 DNA reads as TGTGCCAGCAGCTCAGACAGGGGTCGGGGGGAGACCCAGTACTTC. Its protein product is CASSSDRGRGETQYF. The chain couples TRBV7-9 to TRBJ2-5; 8 nucleotides line up with TRBD1. The V gene's germline CDR1 is SEHNR and CDR2 FQNEAQ (reference sequence). Trimming took 4 bases from V and 5 from J; bases not matched to a gene: 9. The CDR3 length is 15 residues. Supplemented by reference TRBV7-9 and TRBJ2-5, the full variable domain reads DTGVSQNPRHKITKRGQNVTFRCDPISEHNRLYWYRQTLGQGPEFLTYFQNEAQLEKSRLLSDRFSAERPKGSFSTLEIQRTEQGDSAMYLCASSSDRGRGETQYFGPGTRLLVL.

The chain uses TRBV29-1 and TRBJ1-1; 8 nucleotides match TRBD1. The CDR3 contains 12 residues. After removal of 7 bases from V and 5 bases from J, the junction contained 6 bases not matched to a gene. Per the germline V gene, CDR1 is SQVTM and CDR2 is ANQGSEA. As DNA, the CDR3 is TGCAGCGCGGCAGGGGGCGGGACTGAAGCTTTCTTT. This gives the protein CSAAGGGTEAFF.

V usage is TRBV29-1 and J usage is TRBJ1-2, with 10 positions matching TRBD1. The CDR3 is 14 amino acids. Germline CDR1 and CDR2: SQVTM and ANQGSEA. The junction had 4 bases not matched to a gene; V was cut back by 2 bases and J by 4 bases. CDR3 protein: CSVEPGQGIYGYTF. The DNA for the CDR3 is TGCAGCGTTGAACCGGGACAGGGGATCTATGGCTACACCTTC.

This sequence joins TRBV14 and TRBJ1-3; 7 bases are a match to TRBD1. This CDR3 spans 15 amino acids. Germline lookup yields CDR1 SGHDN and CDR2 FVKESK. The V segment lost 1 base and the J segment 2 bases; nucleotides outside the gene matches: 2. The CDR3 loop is CASSQATGAGNTIYF. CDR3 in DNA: TGTGCCAGCAGCCAAGCAACAGGGGCTGGAAACACCATATATTTT.